This T cell receptor beta chain was observed in a study of cytomegalovirus exposure and HLA in healthy donors. This clone came up a few times. PCR was performed using 60 Vbeta and 13 Jbeta primers. Libraries were prepared by immunoSEQ multiplex PCR; TCRdb keeps only in-frame clonotypes and omits some of them. This table holds around 63,000 clones, roughly 80% found once. The V and J ends lost 0 bases and 0 bases respectively, with 15 bases between them. Germline V gives CDR1 LGHNA, CDR2 YSLEER. This CDR3 has 18 residues. The TCR originated in a woman in her twenties or thirties in good health and CMV-seronegative. The chain employs TRBV4-3 and TRBJ1-3; D uncertain. Material for sequencing was PBMCs. The CDR3, as DNA: TGCGCCAGCAGCCAAGATTCACATCACCGGAGCTCTGGAAACACCATATATTTT. It yields the protein CASSQDSHHRSSGNTIYF.